The 14 T cell receptor beta chains in this list originate from one sample, sequenced in a study of blood T cell repertoires in COVID-19 (dated by TCRdb to 2019 to 2021). Preparation of the library involved the immunoSEQ multiplex PCR assay. Not all clones reach the TCRdb copy of this immuneACCESS table, which keeps in-frame sequences only. Checked studies attribute under half of the gap to unresolved V genes and leave the rest unexplained. The sample has over 150,000 clones on record, approximately 82% of them singletons. The ten largest clones represent roughly a tenth of the sample. The sequenced sample consisted of peripheral blood. These TCRs come from an elderly woman with active or convalescent COVID-19.

This clone was detected only once. The V call is TRBV24-1, the J call TRBJ2-1; 12 bases map to TRBD2. The CDR3 is made up of 17 amino acids. J gave up 4 bases and V 4 bases, and 7 bases lay outside the gene matches. In germline, CDR1 is KGHDR, CDR2 SFDVKD. The CDR3 here is CATSDRTSGRMYNEQFF. The CDR3 nucleotides are TGTGCCACCAGTGACCGTACTAGCGGGAGGATGTACAATGAGCAGTTCTTC.

For the CDR3, the DNA is TGCGCCAGCAGCTTGGAGTCTATCGGGACAGGGGGTCATTATCGATCCGGGGAGCTGTTTTTT. Encoded protein: CASSLESIGTGGHYRSGELFF. The chain links TRBV5-1 to TRBJ2-2; 11 bases match TRBD1. Germline V gives CDR1 SGHRS, CDR2 YFSETQ. This CDR3 contains 21 residues. The trim removed 0 bases at V and 6 bases at J, leaving 19 bases unmatched.

The V and J genes are TRBV19 and TRBJ1-2; no definite D call. The CDR3 is made up of 14 amino acids. The germline CDR1 and CDR2 sequences are LNHDA and SQIVND (reference sequence). V was shortened by 1 base and J by 6 bases, with 12 bases between the two germline ends. This chain's CDR3 is CASSIGVGRHGYTF. The CDR3 DNA reads TGTGCCAGTAGTATAGGGGTAGGGAGACATGGCTACACCTTC.

This clone came up a few times. This sequence joins TRBV5-1 and TRBJ2-3; D is possibly TRBD1 (6 bases). V was shortened by 6 bases and J by 2 bases, with 13 bases between the two germline ends. There are 14 residues in the CDR3. In germline, CDR1 is SGHRS, CDR2 YFSETQ. This CDR3 reads CASKVGQSTDTQYF. The CDR3 region has the DNA TGCGCCAGCAAAGTTGGACAGTCCACAGATACGCAGTATTTT.

This clone turned up a few times. The same CDR3 is also encoded by other DNA sequences in this sample. The chain carries TRBV5-1 and TRBJ1-1; possibly TRBD1 for D (6 bases). Trimming stripped 2 bases from V and 1 base from J, with 9 bases between. The CDR3 length is 14 residues. Germline V gene lookup returns CDR1 SGHRS and CDR2 YFSETQ. The CDR3 nucleotides read TGCGCCAGCAGCTTACAGGGTTCGAACACTGAAGCTTTCTTT. Its translation is CASSLQGSNTEAFF.

This chain joins TRBV19 and TRBJ1-2; 12 bases map to TRBD1. This CDR3 comprises 17 residues. V dropped 6 bases and J dropped 3; count of bases not matched to a gene: 11. CDR1 is LNHDA, CDR2 SQIVND, per germline (reference sequence). CDR3 in amino acids: CASSPGTGGTPDYGYTF. For the CDR3, the DNA is TGTGCCAGTAGCCCCGGGACAGGGGGCACCCCTGACTATGGCTACACCTTC.

The chain joins TRBV14 to TRBJ1-3, with 10 bases identical to TRBD1. Per germline, CDR1 SGHDN and CDR2 FVKESK. V shed 5 bases and J 0 bases; nucleotides not matched to a gene: 19. The CDR3 has 21 residues. In DNA, the CDR3 is TGTGCCAGCAGCGGAGGAAGGGCCGGACAGGGGGAGTTTTACTCTGGAAACACCATATATTTT. This translates into CASSGGRAGQGEFYSGNTIYF.

This chain links TRBV19 with TRBJ2-3; possible D gene TRBD1, 5 bases. CDR3 length equals 14 residues. Germline V gene sequence: CDR1 LNHDA, CDR2 SQIVND (reference sequence). Trimming took 3 bases from V and 0 from J, leaving 7 bases between them. The CDR3 DNA sequence: TGTGCCAGTAGTATTCCAGGGAGCACAGATACGCAGTATTTT. Its protein is CASSIPGSTDTQYF. Full variable domain (outside the CDR3, taken from reference TRBV19 and TRBJ2-3): DGGITQSPKYLFRKEGQNVTLSCEQNLNHDAMYWYRQDPGQGLRLIYYSQIVNDFQKGDIAEGYSVSREKKESFPLTVTSAQKNPTAFYLCASSIPGSTDTQYFGPGTRLTVL.

The chain has TRBV24-1 and TRBJ1-2; weak D call: TRBD1 (5 bases). Germline CDR1 KGHDR, CDR2 SFDVKD. The CDR3 has 14 amino acids. V lost 1 base and J 6 bases, leaving 11 bases between the germline ends. The CDR3: CATSDFQGGDGYTF. CDR3 DNA: TGTGCCACCAGTGATTTTCAGGGAGGGGATGGCTACACCTTC.

The V and J genes are TRBV3-1 (or the pseudogene TRBV3-2) and TRBJ1-2; D is unclear. Germline V CDR1 and CDR2: LGHDT, YNNKEL (reference sequence). Trimming stripped 3 bases from V and 7 bases from J, with 12 bases between. The length of the CDR3 is 13 residues. DNA for the CDR3: TGTGCCAGCAGCCACCTCACTCCGGTTGGCTACACCTTC. This gives the protein CASSHLTPVGYTF.

This chain connects TRBV18 to TRBJ1-6, with D possibly TRBD1 on 6 matching bases. The CDR3 is made up of 15 amino acids. CDR1 and CDR2 from the germline V gene are KGHSH and LQKENI. Between the trimmed V and J ends, which lost 8 bases and 5 bases, there was a span of 16 bases. CDR3 loop: CASRRERTDNSPLHF. In nucleotides, the CDR3 is TGTGCCAGCCGCAGAGAGAGGACAGATAATTCACCCCTCCACTTT.

This chain connects TRBV12-5 to TRBJ2-3; TRBD2 agrees at 10 bases. The junction had 12 bases not matched to a gene; V was cut back by 7 bases and J by 5 bases. The germline V gene has CDR1 LGHNT and CDR2 FRNRAP. The CDR3 is made up of 16 amino acids. Written as DNA, the CDR3 is TGTGCTAGTGCCTCTGGGTTAGCGGGAGGTAGAGATACGCAGTATTTT. It specifies CASASGLAGGRDTQYF.

CDR3 sequence: CASSFAGGGGEQYF. In DNA form, the CDR3 reads TGTGCCAGCAGCTTCGCGGGAGGTGGGGGCGAGCAGTACTTC. The chain is built from TRBV7-3 and TRBJ2-7; 8 bases map to TRBD2. This CDR3 spans 14 amino acids. Germline CDR1 reads SGHTA; CDR2 reads FQGTGA. V lost 3 bases, J lost 6 bases, and 7 bases stayed unmatched.

The chain has TRBV7-9 and TRBJ2-2, with a weak D call TRBD1 (5 bases). Germline V gene lookup returns CDR1 SEHNR and CDR2 FQNEAQ (reference sequence). The CDR3 extends over 16 amino acids. V lost 1 base and J 0 bases, leaving 9 bases between the germline ends. CDR3 in DNA: TGTGCCAGCAGCTTAGGGTCAGGGACGAACACCGGGGAGCTGTTTTTT. The encoded protein is CASSLGSGTNTGELFF.